This T cell receptor beta chain stems from a study of blood T cell repertoires in COVID-19. The assay was immunoSEQ multiplex PCR, and TCRdb's table has in-frame clones only and misses some. The sample yields 300,000 to 350,000 clones, around 82% seen once. Germline V gives CDR1 SEHNR, CDR2 FQNEAQ (reference sequence). There are 13 residues in the CDR3. V was pared by 5 bases and J by 0 bases, with 8 bases between. The chain combines TRBV7-9 with TRBJ2-7; tentatively, D is TRBD2 (6 bases). The clonotype comes from a man aged 25-40 years with active or convalescent COVID-19. The sample taken for sequencing was peripheral blood. CDR3 residues: CASSPGGSYEQYF. Written as DNA, the CDR3 is TGTGCCAGCAGCCCCGGGGGCTCCTACGAGCAGTACTTC.